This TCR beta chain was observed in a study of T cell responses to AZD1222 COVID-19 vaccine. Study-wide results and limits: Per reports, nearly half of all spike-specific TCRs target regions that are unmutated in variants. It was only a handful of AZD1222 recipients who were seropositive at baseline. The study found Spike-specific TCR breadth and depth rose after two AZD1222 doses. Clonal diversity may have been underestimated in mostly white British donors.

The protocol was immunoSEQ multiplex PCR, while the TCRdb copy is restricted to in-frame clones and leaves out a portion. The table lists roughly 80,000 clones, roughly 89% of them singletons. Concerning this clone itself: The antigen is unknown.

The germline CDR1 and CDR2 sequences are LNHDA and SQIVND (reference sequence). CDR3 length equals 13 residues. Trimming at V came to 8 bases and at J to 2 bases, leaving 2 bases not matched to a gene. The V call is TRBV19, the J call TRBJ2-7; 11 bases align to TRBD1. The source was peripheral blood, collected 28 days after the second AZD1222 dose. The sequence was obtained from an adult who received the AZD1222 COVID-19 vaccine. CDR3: CASGTGGAYEQYF. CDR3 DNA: TGTGCCAGTGGGACAGGGGGTGCCTACGAGCAGTACTTC.